This TCR beta chain came from a study of T cell changes during pregnancy in multiple sclerosis. V shed 0 bases and J shed 0 bases, with 5 bases lying between them. There are 14 residues in the CDR3. CDR1 MNHEY and CDR2 SMNVEV come from the germline V gene (reference sequence). Sequencing used immunoSEQ multiplex PCR; TCRdb keeps in-frame clones, though not all of them. The repertoire has nearly 110,000 clones, around 92% of them found once; the top ten carry less than 2%. V and J are TRBV27 and TRBJ1-2; no reliable D call. The clonotype originates from a female donor with multiple sclerosis, enrolled in a pregnancy study. Source: peripheral blood, taken after pregnancy. CDR3 nucleotide sequence: TGTGCCAGCAGTTTATCGGCACCTAACTATGGCTACACCTTC. It translates to CASSLSAPNYGYTF.